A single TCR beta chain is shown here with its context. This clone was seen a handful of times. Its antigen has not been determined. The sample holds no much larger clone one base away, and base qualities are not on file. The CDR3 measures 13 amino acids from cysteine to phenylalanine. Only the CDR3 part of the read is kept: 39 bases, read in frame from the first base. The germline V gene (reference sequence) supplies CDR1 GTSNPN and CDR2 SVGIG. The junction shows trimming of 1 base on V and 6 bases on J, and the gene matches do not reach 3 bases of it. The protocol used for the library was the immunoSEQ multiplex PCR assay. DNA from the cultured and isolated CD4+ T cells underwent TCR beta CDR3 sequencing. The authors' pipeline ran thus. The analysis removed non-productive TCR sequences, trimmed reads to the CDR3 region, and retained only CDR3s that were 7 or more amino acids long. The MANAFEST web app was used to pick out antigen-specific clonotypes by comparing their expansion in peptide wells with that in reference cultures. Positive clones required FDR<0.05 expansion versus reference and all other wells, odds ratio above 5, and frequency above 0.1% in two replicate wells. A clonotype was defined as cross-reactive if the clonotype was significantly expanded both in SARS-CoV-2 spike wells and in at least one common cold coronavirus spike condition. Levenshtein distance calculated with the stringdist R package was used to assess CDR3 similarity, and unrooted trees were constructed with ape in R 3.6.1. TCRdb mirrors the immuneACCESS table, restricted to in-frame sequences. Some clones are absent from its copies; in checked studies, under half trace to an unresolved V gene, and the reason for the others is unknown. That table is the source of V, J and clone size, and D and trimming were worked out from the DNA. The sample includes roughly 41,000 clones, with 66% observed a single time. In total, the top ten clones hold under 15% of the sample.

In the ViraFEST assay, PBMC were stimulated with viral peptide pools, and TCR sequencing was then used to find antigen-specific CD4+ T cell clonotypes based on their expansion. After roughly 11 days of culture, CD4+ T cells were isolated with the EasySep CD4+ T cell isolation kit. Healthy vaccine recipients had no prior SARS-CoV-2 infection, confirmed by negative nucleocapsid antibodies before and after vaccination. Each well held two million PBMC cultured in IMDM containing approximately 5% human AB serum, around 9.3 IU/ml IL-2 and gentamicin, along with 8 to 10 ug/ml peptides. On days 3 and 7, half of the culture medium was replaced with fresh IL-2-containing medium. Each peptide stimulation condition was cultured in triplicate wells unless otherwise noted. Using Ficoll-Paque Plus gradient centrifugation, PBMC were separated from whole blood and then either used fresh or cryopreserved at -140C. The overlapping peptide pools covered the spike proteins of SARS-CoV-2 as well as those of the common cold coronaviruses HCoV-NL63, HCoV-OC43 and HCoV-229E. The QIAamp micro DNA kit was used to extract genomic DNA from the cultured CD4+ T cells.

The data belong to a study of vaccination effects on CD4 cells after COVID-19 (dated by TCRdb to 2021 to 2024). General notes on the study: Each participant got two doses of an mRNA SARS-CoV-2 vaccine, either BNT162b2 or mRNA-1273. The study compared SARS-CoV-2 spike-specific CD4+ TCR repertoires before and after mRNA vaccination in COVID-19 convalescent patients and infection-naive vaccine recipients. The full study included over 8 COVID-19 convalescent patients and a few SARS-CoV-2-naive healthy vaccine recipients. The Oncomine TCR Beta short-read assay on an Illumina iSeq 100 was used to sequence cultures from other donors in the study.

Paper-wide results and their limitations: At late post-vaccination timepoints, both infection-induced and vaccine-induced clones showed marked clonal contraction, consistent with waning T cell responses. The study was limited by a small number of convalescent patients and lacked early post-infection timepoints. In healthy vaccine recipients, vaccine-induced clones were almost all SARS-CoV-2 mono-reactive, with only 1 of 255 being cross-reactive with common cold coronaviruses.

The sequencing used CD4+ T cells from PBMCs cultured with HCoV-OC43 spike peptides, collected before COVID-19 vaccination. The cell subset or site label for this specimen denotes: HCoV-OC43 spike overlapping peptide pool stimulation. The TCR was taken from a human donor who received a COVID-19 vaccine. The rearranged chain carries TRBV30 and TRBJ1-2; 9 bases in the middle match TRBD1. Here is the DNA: TGTGCCTGGAGTGCCGGACAGGGGAATGGCTACACCTTC. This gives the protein CAWSAGQGNGYTF.